The 17 T cell receptor beta chains below come from one sample, sequenced in a study of T-cell memory formation after mild COVID-19. One entry per CDR3 protein results from TCRdb running MiXCR on the 5' RACE reads. This sample has roughly 450,000 distinct CDR3 sequences; 15% to 20% occur once, and the top ten carry more than 9%. The sample was PBMCs or a T cell subset sorted from them (not recorded which). Every receptor here comes from an adult woman who had mild COVID-19 (a few samples of this study predate the infection). Cell type and time point are not known.

The chain is built from TRBV6-5 and TRBJ2-3; no clear D. The CDR3 totals 13 residues. V lost 4 bases and J lost 2, with 7 bases in between. Germline V gives CDR1 MNHEY, CDR2 SVGAGI. CDR3 sequence: CASSSPITDTQYF. The CDR3 DNA follows: TGTGCCAGCAGTTCTCCCATCACAGATACGCAGTATTTT.

This clonotype appeared a few times. This sequence joins TRBV12-3 or TRBV12-4 and TRBJ2-7, with TRBD2 matching over 10 bases. The CDR3 length is 16 residues. J lost 1 base, V lost 6 bases, and 9 bases had no gene match. In DNA form, the CDR3 reads TGTGCCAGCAGCTATATACTAGCGGGGTTTTCCTACGAGCAGTACTTC. It specifies CASSYILAGFSYEQYF.

This clonotype has a handful of counts. The V gene is TRBV12-3 or TRBV12-4, the J gene TRBJ2-5, with D tentatively TRBD1 or TRBD2 (5 bases each). The CDR3 contains 16 residues. The germline V and J ends were trimmed by 7 bases and 4 bases, with 22 bases remaining between them. CDR3 sequence (DNA): TGTGCCAGCACGGGGTCTGAACCGGGACCTGGAGAGACCCAGTACTTC. It translates to CASTGSEPGPGETQYF.

The CDR3 DNA reads as TGCGCCAGCAGCTTGGGGCAGGCCGAGCAGTACTTC. It yields the protein CASSLGQAEQYF. V is TRBV5-1 and J is TRBJ2-7; D not certain. The CDR3 length is 12 residues. Germline loops: CDR1 SGHRS, CDR2 YFSETQ. Trimming cost V 0 bases and J 6 bases, with 7 bases left between them.

This chain uses TRBV6-6 with TRBJ1-5; D is perhaps TRBD1 (5 bases). CDR3 length: 13 residues. CDR1 MNHNY and CDR2 SVGAGI come from the germline V gene (reference sequence). V was trimmed by 6 bases and J by 3 bases, leaving 9 bases between them. The DNA for the CDR3 is TGTGCCAGCAGGTCCGGGACCAATCAGCCCCAGCATTTT. It encodes CASRSGTNQPQHF.

V usage is TRBV20-1 and J usage is TRBJ1-2, with TRBD1 as a possible D gene (6 bases). V was pared by 4 bases and J by 6 bases, with 15 bases between. This CDR3 has 13 amino acids. In germline, CDR1 is DFQATT, CDR2 SNEGSKA (reference sequence). Written as DNA, the CDR3 is TGCAGTGCTACTAGGGACGGGACACATGGCTACACCTTC. Residues: CSATRDGTHGYTF.

This clonotype has a handful of counts. The rearrangement links TRBV20-1 to TRBJ2-6, with D perhaps TRBD1 (6 bases). The V end was cut by 5 bases, the J end by 4 bases, with 12 bases between. Germline lookup yields CDR1 DFQATT and CDR2 SNEGSKA (reference sequence). The CDR3 is 14 amino acids. CDR3 DNA sequence: TGCAGTGCTTCGACAGGTACCGGGGCCAACGTCCTGACTTTC. Amino acids: CSASTGTGANVLTF.

The genes are TRBV7-3 and TRBJ2-3; D is unclear. The germline V gene encodes CDR1 SGHTA and CDR2 FQGTGA. Trimming cost V 5 bases and J 0 bases, with 9 bases left between them. The CDR3 is 14 residues long. CDR3 in amino acids: CASSPGVSTDTQYF. In nucleotides, the CDR3 is TGTGCCAGCAGCCCTGGCGTAAGCACAGATACGCAGTATTTT.

The sample holds a few counts of this clonotype. V and J are TRBV12-3 or TRBV12-4 and TRBJ2-1, with D possibly TRBD1 on 6 matching bases. CDR3 length: 15 residues. The V and J ends lost 4 bases and 5 bases respectively, with 15 bases between them. The CDR3 loop is CASSYQGWGHNEQFF. The CDR3 DNA follows: TGTGCCAGCAGTTATCAGGGGTGGGGGCACAATGAGCAGTTCTTC.

In this sample, this clonotype turned up a few times. This chain joins TRBV24-1 and TRBJ1-5, with D possibly being TRBD1 (6 bases). Trimming took 9 bases from V and 4 from J, leaving 12 bases between them. This CDR3 is 13 amino acids long. Germline V CDR1 and CDR2: KGHDR, SFDVKD. The CDR3 sequence: CATSLGGNQPQHF. Here the CDR3 DNA reads TGTGCCACCTCCTTAGGGGGGAATCAGCCCCAGCATTTT.

The chain couples TRBV18 to TRBJ2-7; 8 bases are shared with TRBD2. CDR1 is KGHSH and CDR2 is LQKENI in the germline V gene. This CDR3 is 16 amino acids long. With 0 bases clipped from V and 3 bases from J, the junction kept 7 bases outside the gene matches. The CDR3 DNA sequence: TGTGCCAGCTCACCACCGGGGAGCGGGGGTCGCTACGAGCAGTACTTC. This gives the protein CASSPPGSGGRYEQYF.

J is TRBJ1-1 and V is TRBV14; D is ambiguous. Between the trimmed V and J ends, which lost 0 bases and 0 bases, there was a span of 8 bases. The CDR3 spans 15 residues. Germline V CDR1 and CDR2: SGHDN, FVKESK. CDR3 nucleotides: TGTGCCAGCAGCCAAGACAGGCCTTTGAACACTGAAGCTTTCTTT. Amino acids: CASSQDRPLNTEAFF.

The sample holds a few counts of this clonotype. This chain joins TRBV6-6 and TRBJ2-7; 11 nucleotides match TRBD1. CDR1 and CDR2 from the germline V gene are MNHNY and SVGAGI (reference sequence). The CDR3 has 15 amino acids. The ends lost 4 bases at V and 3 bases at J; junction bases unmatched: 5. CDR3 sequence: CASSLGTGGGYEQYF. CDR3 coding DNA: TGTGCCAGCAGTTTGGGGACAGGGGGAGGCTACGAGCAGTACTTC.

The rearrangement links TRBV6-6 to TRBJ1-2; no clear D. Per the germline V gene, CDR1 is MNHNY and CDR2 is SVGAGI (reference sequence). The CDR3 has 16 residues. V dropped 4 bases and J dropped 4 bases, with 19 bases sitting between them. In DNA form, the CDR3 reads TGTGCCAGCAGTTCTGCCGGGGAAGGACCGTCCTATGGCTACACCTTC. It encodes CASSSAGEGPSYGYTF.

The V gene is TRBV29-1, the J gene TRBJ2-2, with D possibly being TRBD1 (6 bases). The germline gives CDR1 SQVTM, CDR2 ANQGSEA. The length of the CDR3 is 14 residues. Trimming cost V 5 bases and J 2 bases, with 12 bases left between them. The CDR3 coding sequence is TGCAGCGTTAAGGACAGCCGAAACACCGGGGAGCTGTTTTTT. Amino acid sequence: CSVKDSRNTGELFF.

The rearrangement uses TRBV20-1 and TRBJ1-1; TRBD1 aligns across 7 bases. The CDR3 totals 14 residues. Trimming removed 6 bases from V and 1 base from J; junction bases left unmatched: 8. Germline V lookup: CDR1 DFQATT, CDR2 SNEGSKA (reference sequence). As DNA, the CDR3 is TGCAGTGCGAGACTCGGGACAGCGAACACTGAAGCTTTCTTT. It yields the protein CSARLGTANTEAFF.

V gene TRBV15 combines with J gene TRBJ2-7; TRBD2 is a possible D gene (7 bases). Germline values: CDR1 LNHNV, CDR2 YYDKDF (reference sequence). The CDR3 sequence is 13 residues long. The V and J ends lost 5 bases and 6 bases respectively, with 14 bases between them. The CDR3 DNA reads TGTGCCACCAGCGGGAGGGGGGCGCGCGAGCAGTACTTC. Amino acids: CATSGRGAREQYF.